This TCR beta chain was recovered during a study of CD8 T cells in Susac syndrome. Germline lookup yields CDR1 MNHEY and CDR2 SVGEGT. The ends lost 2 bases at V and 8 bases at J; junction bases unmatched: 5. This CDR3 contains 13 residues. When the RNA was reverse transcribed, random hexamers were used with an input of roughly 0.45 to 1 ug. An immunoSEQ multiplex PCR generated amplified TCR beta CDR3 products spanning 54 Vbeta and 13 Jbeta. TCRdb itself ran the immunoSEQ multiplex PCR reads through MiXCR, one entry per CDR3 protein. The sample contains 130,000 or so distinct CDR3 sequences, 94% of which appear only once. Sequencing targeted TCR beta in blood CD8+ and CD4+ T cells. Negative isolation yielded CD8+ and CD4+ T cells; FACS enriched TEMRA cells.

The specimen sequenced was CD4+ T cells from PBMCs. This receptor was taken from a human donor in good health. The gene calls are TRBV6-2 or TRBV6-3 and TRBJ1-1, with 7 bases identical to TRBD1. The CDR3 region is CASSYAGQWEAFF. The CDR3 bases are TGTGCCAGCAGTTACGCGGGACAGTGGGAAGCTTTCTTT.